The source of this T cell receptor beta chain is a study of naive and memory T cell subsets. Study-wide results and caveats: A few larger clonotypes appeared in naive repertoires, especially CD8, possibly memory cells re-expressing CD45RA. RNA-based TCR counts may shift with T cell activation and differentiation.

This clonotype has ten or more counts. Antigen: not known. An equimolar mix of two oligonucleotides served as the beta constant-region primer for TRBC1 and TRBC2. Ligated cDNA was amplified by four rounds of PCR with nested alpha and beta constant-region primers and SP2. The cDNA 3' end received a ligated single-stranded oligonucleotide carrying the SP2 primer and a 12-nucleotide UMI. TCRdb itself ran the UMI-ligation and nested PCR reads through MiXCR, one entry per CDR3 protein. The table lists approximately 100,000 distinct CDR3 sequences, about 14% of them singletons. CMV status came from CD4+ T cell IFNgamma after overnight CMV lysate stimulation of fresh PBMCs. Cells stained for CD3, CD4, CD8, CD45RA, CD27 and viability were sorted into four CD45RA/CD27 subsets. Trimming stripped 2 bases from V and 5 bases from J, with 10 bases between. CDR3 length: 13 amino acids. Germline V gene data show CDR1 as SGHDT and CDR2 as YYEEEE.

This receptor was taken from a human donor in good health. The source material was naive CD8+ T cells from blood. V usage is TRBV5-6 and J usage is TRBJ1-2; the D is unclear. In DNA, the CDR3 is TGTGCCAGCAGCTTTGAGGGATGGTATGGCTACACCTTC. This gives the protein CASSFEGWYGYTF.